This T cell receptor (beta chain) derives from a study of cytomegalovirus exposure and HLA in healthy donors. A word on this clone: No antigen is known for it.

The donors were part of the roughly 120-subject validation cohort, which stood apart from the approximately 700-subject first cohort. This CDR3 has 14 residues. V lost 4 bases and J lost 0, with 7 bases in between. Per the germline V gene, CDR1 is SGHKS and CDR2 is YYEKEE (reference sequence). Broader study findings: Specificity of a few CMV-associated chains for CMV antigens was verified in vitro. Among TCR beta chains, those listed as cytomegalovirus-associated numbered fewer than 200.

Clones were read by immunoSEQ multiplex PCR, and TCRdb kept only the in-frame ones, dropping some. The sample lists tens of thousands of clones, around 90% occurring once. The V and J genes are TRBV5-5 and TRBJ2-2; D gene ambiguous. The clonotype comes from a woman between 18 and 29 years old in good health and CMV-seropositive. Sequencing was performed on PBMCs. The chain's CDR3 is CASSPQSNTGELFF. CDR3 DNA: TGTGCCAGCAGCCCTCAGTCGAACACCGGGGAGCTGTTTTTT.